A single sample is the source of the 14 T cell receptor beta chains below, sequenced in a study of circulating tumor DNA in untreated peripheral T-cell lymphoma. Assay used: immunoSEQ multiplex PCR; TCRdb lists only in-frame clones, some missing. The table records about 2,000 clones, approximately 84% of them present only once. The sample comprised cell-free DNA from blood serum. The receptor set was obtained from a human donor with peripheral T-cell lymphoma.

The rearrangement links TRBV6-5 to TRBJ2-2, with 7 bases lining up with TRBD1. The CDR3 spans 15 residues. Trimming at V came to 7 bases and at J to 0 bases, leaving 5 bases not matched to a gene. Germline CDR1 is MNHEY and CDR2 is SVGAGI. CDR3 in amino acids: CASTQGGANTGELFF. The CDR3 DNA is TGTGCCAGCACCCAAGGGGGCGCGAACACCGGGGAGCTGTTTTTT.

The V gene is TRBV18, the J gene TRBJ1-2, with D tentatively TRBD1 (5 bases). Germline V gives CDR1 KGHSH, CDR2 LQKENI. The V gene lost 3 bases and the J gene lost 4 bases, with 18 bases spanning the gap. CDR3 size: 16 residues. The CDR3 region is CASSPVGPDLSYGYTF. The CDR3 DNA reads as TGTGCCAGCTCACCGGTGGGACCGGATCTCTCCTATGGCTACACCTTC.

The chain uses TRBV5-6 and TRBJ2-7, with 8 bases aligning to TRBD2. The germline V gene encodes CDR1 SGHDT and CDR2 YYEEEE. J was trimmed by 4 bases and V by 1 base; bases with no gene match: 10. There are 16 residues in the CDR3. The CDR3 is CASSLPSSGNRYEQYF. The DNA of the CDR3 is TGTGCCAGCAGCTTGCCGAGTAGCGGGAACCGGTACGAGCAGTACTTC.

V and J are TRBV5-1 and TRBJ2-1, with TRBD2 as a possible D gene (5 bases). Deletions cut 1 base from V and 7 bases from J, with 6 bases between. The germline CDR1 and CDR2 sequences are SGHRS and YFSETQ. The CDR3 length is 12 residues. CDR3: CASSLRENEQFF. DNA of the CDR3: TGCGCCAGCAGCTTGAGGGAGAATGAGCAGTTCTTC.

This chain joins TRBV19 and TRBJ2-2; maybe TRBD2 (6 bases). The CDR3 is made up of 15 amino acids. Trimming took 0 bases from V and 7 from J, leaving 12 bases between them. CDR1 and CDR2 from the germline V gene are LNHDA and SQIVND (reference sequence). CDR3 region: CASSIDKGRHGELFF. The CDR3 DNA reads TGTGCCAGTAGTATAGATAAGGGGAGGCACGGGGAGCTGTTTTTT.

The chain combines TRBV2 with TRBJ1-2, with TRBD1 matching over 10 bases. The junction had 8 bases not matched to a gene; V was cut back by 6 bases and J by 10 bases. The CDR3 consists of 13 residues. Germline assignment: CDR1 SNHLY and CDR2 FYNNEI. The CDR3: CASRYGQGGSYTF. Written as DNA, the CDR3 is TGTGCCAGCAGATACGGACAGGGGGGCTCCTACACCTTC.

The chain has TRBV7-9 and TRBJ1-3; tentative D call: TRBD1 (5 bases). The CDR3 contains 16 residues. Germline lookup yields CDR1 SEHNR and CDR2 FQNEAQ (reference sequence). Trimming stripped 1 base from V and 2 bases from J, with 12 bases between. CDR3 nucleotides: TGTGCCAGCAGCTTAGGTGAGGGGAAGGCTGGAAACACCATATATTTT. Translating gives CASSLGEGKAGNTIYF.

The CDR3 sequence is CASSRPNYGYTF. CDR3 coding DNA: TGTGCCAGCAGCCGGCCTAACTATGGCTACACCTTC. The rearrangement joins TRBV28 to TRBJ1-2; no firm D call. Germline values: CDR1 MDHEN, CDR2 SYDVKM. The CDR3 contains 12 residues. Trimming took 6 bases from V and 0 from J, leaving 5 bases between them.

The rearrangement links TRBV7-2 to TRBJ2-4; D possibly uses TRBD1 or TRBD2 (5 bases each). The V end was cut by 4 bases, the J end by 0 bases, with 10 bases between. Germline CDR1 SGHTA, CDR2 FQGNSA. This CDR3 has 15 amino acids. In DNA form, the CDR3 reads TGTGCCAGCAGCTCCGTGAGGGGAGCCAAAAACATTCAGTACTTC. Residues: CASSSVRGAKNIQYF.

The V and J genes are TRBV7-2 and TRBJ2-7; D gene ambiguous. The CDR3 totals 15 residues. Germline CDR1 is SGHTA and CDR2 is FQGNSA. Deletions cut 1 base from V and 5 bases from J, with 15 bases between. The CDR3 region has the DNA TGTGCCAGCAGCTTAGTTCAAAACGATTGGCACGAGCAGTACTTC. The encoded protein is CASSLVQNDWHEQYF. The full variable domain, with the rest looked up from reference TRBV7-2 and TRBJ2-7, is GAGVSQSPSNKVTEKGKDVELRCDPISGHTALYWYRQSLGQGLEFLIYFQGNSAPDKSGLPSDRFSAERTGGSVSTLTIQRTQQEDSAVYLCASSLVQNDWHEQYFGPGTRLTVT.

Comment on this clone: Germline is not matched at one junction end, which may reflect a read error. V usage is TRBV9 and J usage is TRBJ2-7, with 10 bases fitting TRBD2. CDR1 and CDR2 from the germline V gene are SGDLS and YYNGEE. The CDR3 is 13 amino acids. The CDR3 here is CASSPLPGLAPNF. DNA for the CDR3: TGTGCCAGCAGCCCGCTACCGGGACTAGCGCCTAACTTC.

This clone was observed a single time. The V and J genes are TRBV19 and TRBJ1-4; TRBD1 might be the D (5 bases). The ends were cut back, 4 bases at V and 5 bases at J, with 20 bases in the middle. The CDR3 length is 17 residues. Germline CDR1 LNHDA, CDR2 SQIVND (reference sequence). The chain's CDR3 is CASSNPRGRGGNEKLFF. In DNA, the CDR3 is TGTGCCAGTAGTAATCCCCGGGGCCGGGGGGGGAATGAAAAACTGTTTTTT.

The chain is built from TRBV4-1 and TRBJ1-4; D not certain. Per germline, CDR1 MGHRA and CDR2 YSYEKL. V lost 2 bases, J lost 5 bases, and 6 bases lay in between. The CDR3 is made up of 13 amino acids. CDR3 sequence reads: CASSQSGNEKLFF. CDR3 nucleotides: TGCGCCAGCAGCCAATCGGGAAATGAAAAACTGTTTTTT.

This clone came up once. The chain is built from TRBV18 and TRBJ1-1, with 8 bases identical to TRBD1. The germline gives CDR1 KGHSH, CDR2 LQKENI. The CDR3 contains 15 residues. Trimming cost V 3 bases and J 1 base; bases outside gene matches: 4. The CDR3 spells CASSPGTGGNTEAFF. CDR3 in DNA: TGTGCCAGCTCACCGGGGACAGGTGGGAACACTGAAGCTTTCTTT. The full variable domain, with the rest looked up from reference TRBV18 and TRBJ1-1, is NAGVMQNPRHLVRRRGQEARLRCSPMKGHSHVYWYRQLPEEGLKFMVYLQKENIIDESGMPKERFSAEFPKEGPSILRIQQVVRGDSAAYFCASSPGTGGNTEAFFGQGTRLTVV.